This TCR beta chain was documented in a study of cytomegalovirus exposure and HLA in healthy donors. The V gene end was trimmed by 7 bases and the J gene end by 3 bases; junction bases not matched to a gene: 15. The V gene's germline CDR1 is SGHRS and CDR2 YFSETQ. CDR3 length: 16 residues. PCR used 60 Vbeta primers and 13 Jbeta primers. Using immunoSEQ multiplex PCR, the repertoire was profiled, and TCRdb retains in-frame clones only, with some absent. The sample records roughly 150,000 clones, roughly 88% being singletons. Sequenced: PBMCs. The clonotype originates from a woman aged 18-29 years in good health and CMV-seronegative. The chain combines TRBV5-1 with TRBJ1-2; 7 bases match TRBD1. The CDR3 region has the DNA TGCGCCAGCCGTAAGCTCCCTGGACAGGTAGACTATGGCTACACCTTC. It codes for CASRKLPGQVDYGYTF.